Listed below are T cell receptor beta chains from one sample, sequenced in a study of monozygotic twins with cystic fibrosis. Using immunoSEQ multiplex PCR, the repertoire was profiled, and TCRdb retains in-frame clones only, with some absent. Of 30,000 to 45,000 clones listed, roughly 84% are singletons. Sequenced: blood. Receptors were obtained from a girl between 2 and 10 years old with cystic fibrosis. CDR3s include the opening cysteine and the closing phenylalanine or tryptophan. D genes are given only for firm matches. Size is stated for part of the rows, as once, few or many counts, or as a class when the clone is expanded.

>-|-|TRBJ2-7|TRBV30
TGTGCCTGGAGTTCGCCCAAGCGCCAAACAGGGAGCGAGCAGTACTTC
CAWSSPKRQTGSEQYF
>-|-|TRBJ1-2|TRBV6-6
TGTGCCAGCAGTTACTCGATGGCCTCAGAGAACTATGGCTACACCTTC
CASSYSMASENYGYTF
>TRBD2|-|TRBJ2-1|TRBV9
TGTGCCAGCAGCGCCCCCGGAAAAACTAGCGGCTACAATGAGCAGTTCTTC
CASSAPGKTSGYNEQFF
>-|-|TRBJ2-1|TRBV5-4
TGTGCCAGCAAAGTCACCCTTGGCTCCTACAATGAGCAGTTCTTC
CASKVTLGSYNEQFF
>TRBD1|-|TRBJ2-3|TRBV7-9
TGTGCCAGCAGCAGGACAGGAGGCACAGATACGCAGTATTTT
CASSRTGGTDTQYF
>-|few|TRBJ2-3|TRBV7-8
TGTGCCAGCAGCTTAAGTGTTAGCAAGAGCACAGATACGCAGTATTTT
CASSLSVSKSTDTQYF
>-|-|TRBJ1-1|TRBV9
TGTGCCAGCAGCGTGACCCTGAACACTGAAGCTTTCTTT
CASSVTLNTEAFF
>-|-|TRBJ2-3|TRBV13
TGTGCCAGCAGCTTATCAGGGGGGGCAGATACGCAGTATTTT
CASSLSGGADTQYF
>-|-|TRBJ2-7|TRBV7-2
TGTGCCAGCAGCGCCCTAGCGACCCCCTACGAGCAGTACTTC
CASSALATPYEQYF
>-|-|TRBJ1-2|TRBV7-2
TGTGCCAGCAGCATAGACACGGAGTCCTATGGCTACACCTTC
CASSIDTESYGYTF
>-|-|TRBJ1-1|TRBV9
TGTGCCAGCAGCGCCCTAACCTTAGGGGACACTGAAGCTTTCTTT
CASSALTLGDTEAFF
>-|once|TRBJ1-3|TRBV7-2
TGTGCCAGCAGCTTAAGGTCCATTTGGGACTCTGGAAACACCATATATTTT
CASSLRSIWDSGNTIYF
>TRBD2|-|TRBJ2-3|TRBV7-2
TGTGCCAGCAGCTCTACTAGCGGGGGTTGGGTAGATACGCAGTATTTT
CASSSTSGGWVDTQYF
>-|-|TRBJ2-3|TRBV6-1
TGTGCCAGCTTATTGTGGGTGGCTAGCACAGATACGCAGTATTTT
CASLLWVASTDTQYF
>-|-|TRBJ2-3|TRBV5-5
TGTGCCAGCAGCTCATACTATGCGGCCATCCTTAGCACAGATACGCAGTATTTT
CASSSYYAAILSTDTQYF
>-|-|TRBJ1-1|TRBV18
TGTGCCAGCTCACTTCAAGTCGTGGCTTTCTTT
CASSLQVVAFF
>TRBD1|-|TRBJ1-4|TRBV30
TGTGCCTGGAGGGACAGGGTTAATTATGAAAAACTGTTTTTT
CAWRDRVNYEKLFF
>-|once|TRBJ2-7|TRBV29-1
TGCAGCGTTGACTCCGTCGAGTCCTACGAGCAGTACTTC
CSVDSVESYEQYF